This paragraph covers one T cell receptor beta chain sequence. The antigen is unknown. The sample is drawn from a study of CD8+ T cells in alopecia areata. Study-wide context: The drug, oral tofacitinib, was given to treated patients at 5 to 10 mg twice daily.

Overall study findings and caveats: How baseline CD8+ expansion relates to response remains uncertain (there was one nonresponder). Tofacitinib delivered significant drops in scalp clonality and in expanded CD8+ clones among the top 100.

The CDR3 runs to 12 residues. In germline, CDR1 is SGHDN, CDR2 FVKESK. The germline V and J ends were trimmed by 4 bases and 4 bases, with 8 bases remaining between them. cDNA reverse transcribed from extracted RNA served as the sequencing template. The method was immunoSEQ multiplex PCR; TCRdb's version includes in-frame clones alone and lacks a portion of them. The data hold about 250,000 clones, with 60% observed a single time. The treatment here: oral pan-JAK inhibitor, 5-10 mg twice daily. The sequence was collected from a human donor with alopecia areata. The sequences come from CD4+ T cells sorted from blood, collected around week 54, from a patient treated with tofacitinib. The chain employs TRBV14 and TRBJ2-7; D gene unclear. The CDR3 loop is CASSLHAYEQYF. The CDR3 DNA follows: TGTGCCAGCAGCCTGCACGCGTACGAGCAGTACTTC.